These 21 T cell receptor beta chains share one sample of origin, sequenced in a study of regulatory T cells in long-lasting Graves disease. Time point specified: newly diagnosed GD, antithyroid drugs for less than 3 months. RNA isolated from PBMCs was used to make the TCR library. Arm-PCR of CDR3 regions with iRepertoire HTBI primers generated TCR beta libraries. One entry per CDR3 protein results from TCRdb running MiXCR on the multiplex PCR reads. The table includes hundreds of thousands of distinct CDR3 sequences, 18% detected once. The sequences come from peripheral blood mononuclear cells (PBMCs), collected at new diagnosis, from a patient treated with antithyroid drugs. Receptors were obtained from a female donor with Graves disease.

This clonotype was counted between two and nine times. This chain uses TRBV13 with TRBJ2-2; D unresolved. Trimming removed 3 bases at V and 6 bases at J, with 11 bases between. Germline lookup yields CDR1 PRHDT and CDR2 FYEKMQ (reference sequence). The CDR3 consists of 14 residues. The CDR3 bases are TGTGCCAGCAGCTTTGGGTCCAGCCCCGGGGAGCTGTTTTTT. It is translated as CASSFGSSPGELFF.

This chain connects TRBV27 to TRBJ2-7; 8 positions match TRBD2. The CDR3 contains 16 residues. From germline, CDR1 is MNHEY and CDR2 SMNVEV (reference sequence). J gave up 3 bases and V 0 bases, and 7 bases lay outside the gene matches. CDR3 nucleotides: TGTGCCAGCAGTTTATCGCAAGCGGGAGTCGACTACGAGCAGTACTTC. It yields the protein CASSLSQAGVDYEQYF.

This clonotype came up many times. The J gene is TRBJ2-3, the V gene TRBV5-1; D is undetermined. V was shortened by 6 bases and J by 0 bases, with 14 bases between the two germline ends. The CDR3 is 15 residues long. Germline lookup yields CDR1 SGHRS and CDR2 YFSETQ. The CDR3 reads CASTALPGSTDTQYF. CDR3 nucleotide sequence: TGCGCCAGCACAGCCCTTCCCGGGAGCACAGATACGCAGTATTTT.

This chain connects TRBV19 to TRBJ1-1; no firm D call. Looked up from germline, CDR1 is LNHDA and CDR2 is SQIVND (reference sequence). This CDR3 contains 14 residues. The ends were cut back, 1 base at V and 0 bases at J, with 6 bases in the middle. This CDR3 is CASSIGQLNTEAFF. CDR3 nucleotide sequence: TGTGCCAGTAGTATAGGACAATTGAACACTGAAGCTTTCTTT.

The rearrangement links TRBV18 to TRBJ2-1, with 12 nucleotides matching TRBD2. V gave up 3 bases and J gave up 8 bases; unmatched junction bases: 8. This CDR3 spans 16 amino acids. Germline V lookup: CDR1 KGHSH, CDR2 LQKENI. CDR3 DNA: TGTGCCAGCTCACCGCTCCTAGCGGGAGGGCCCTATGAGCAGTTCTTC. Translation gives CASSPLLAGGPYEQFF.

This clonotype appeared many times. V gene TRBV11-2 combines with J gene TRBJ1-2, with unresolved D. Germline lookup yields CDR1 SGHAT and CDR2 FQNNGV. The CDR3 covers 14 residues. Trimming left V 1 base short and J 0 bases short, with 6 bases between. This CDR3 reads CASSLVPANYGYTF. The DNA for the CDR3 is TGTGCCAGCAGCTTAGTTCCAGCTAACTATGGCTACACCTTC.

In regard to this clonotype: A single base separates this from a much larger clone, so it may be a read error. The rearrangement links TRBV11-3 to TRBJ2-3; 8 bases map to TRBD2. After removal of 4 bases from V and 3 bases from J, the junction contained 3 bases not matched to a gene. Looked up from germline, CDR1 is SGHNT and CDR2 is YENEEA. CDR3 size: 14 residues. The CDR3 sequence: CASSSGGGTDTQYF. The CDR3 DNA reads as TGTGCCAGCAGCTCCGGGGGGGGGACAGATACGCAGTATTTT.

This clonotype turned up a few times. J is TRBJ2-7 and V is TRBV5-4; no clear D. The CDR3 has 12 amino acids. V was trimmed by 3 bases and J by 7 bases, leaving 11 bases between them. Germline V gene sequence: CDR1 SGHNT, CDR2 YYREEE (reference sequence). CDR3 region: CASSSSEYEQYF. The CDR3 region has the DNA TGTGCCAGCAGCTCGAGTGAATATGAGCAGTACTTC.

Ten or more counts support this clonotype. V is TRBV24-1 and J is TRBJ2-5; D possibly uses TRBD1 or TRBD2 (5 bases each). The V end was cut by 4 bases, the J end by 5 bases, with 19 bases between. The CDR3 length is 16 residues. Germline-derived CDR1 and CDR2 are KGHDR and SFDVKD. CDR3 in DNA: TGTGCCACCAGTGACTTGGGACCGACCAAGCGGGAGACCCAGTACTTC. It specifies CATSDLGPTKRETQYF.

This clonotype was detected ten times or more. The chain combines TRBV2 with TRBJ2-5; 9 bases fit TRBD2. Germline CDR1 SNHLY, CDR2 FYNNEI. The CDR3 spans 16 residues. With 6 bases clipped from V and 4 bases from J, the junction kept 12 bases outside the gene matches. The CDR3: CASRPLSSGKGETQYF. Here the CDR3 DNA reads TGTGCCAGCAGACCCTTGTCTAGCGGGAAAGGAGAGACCCAGTACTTC.

The J gene is TRBJ2-6, the V gene TRBV6-1, with TRBD1 matching over 9 bases. This CDR3 spans 18 amino acids. Germline CDR1 MNHNS, CDR2 SASEGT. V was clipped by 6 bases and J by 0 bases; unmatched bases: 9. CDR3 residues: CASRSRDRVYSGANVLTF. The CDR3 region has the DNA TGTGCCAGCAGGTCCCGGGACAGGGTTTACTCTGGGGCCAACGTCCTGACTTTC.

This clonotype was seen ten or more times. In nucleotides, the CDR3 is TGTGCCAGCAGTGAGGAGTCACCCCTCCACTTT. It specifies CASSEESPLHF. The rearrangement joins TRBV2 to TRBJ1-6; D call uncertain. The germline gives CDR1 SNHLY, CDR2 FYNNEI. V lost 3 bases, J lost 10 bases, and 4 bases lay in between. The CDR3 length is 11 residues.

At least ten counts were recorded for this clonotype. The gene calls are TRBV6-5 and TRBJ2-3; 7 nucleotides match TRBD1. This CDR3 is 16 amino acids long. The trim removed 0 bases at V and 4 bases at J, leaving 7 bases unmatched. CDR1 MNHEY and CDR2 SVGAGI come from the germline V gene. The CDR3 spells CASSYSTGNKADTQYF. The CDR3 region has the DNA TGTGCCAGCAGTTACTCGACAGGGAATAAGGCAGATACGCAGTATTTT.

There are many counts of this clonotype. The chain carries TRBV28 and TRBJ2-7; 8 bases line up with TRBD2. CDR3 length equals 16 residues. V trimming: 5 bases; J trimming: 2 bases; junction bases outside the gene matches: 11. CDR1 is MDHEN, CDR2 SYDVKM, per germline. CDR3 in amino acids: CASSDIIAGLTYEQYF. For the CDR3, the DNA is TGTGCCAGCAGTGATATTATAGCGGGACTTACCTACGAGCAGTACTTC.

This clonotype was detected many times. V and J are TRBV27 and TRBJ1-3; D not resolved. Trimming took 3 bases from V and 2 from J, leaving 11 bases between them. In germline, CDR1 is MNHEY, CDR2 SMNVEV (reference sequence). The CDR3 extends over 15 amino acids. The CDR3 sequence is CASSFFGVPGNTIYF. For the CDR3, the DNA is TGTGCCAGCAGTTTTTTTGGGGTTCCTGGAAACACCATATATTTT.

Only a few counts were recorded for this clonotype. The chain links TRBV10-2 to TRBJ1-1; 8 bases are a match to TRBD1. Germline CDR1 reads WSHSY; CDR2 reads SAAADI. V was pared by 2 bases and J by 4 bases, with 3 bases of the junction left unmatched. This CDR3 spans 14 amino acids. CDR3 coding DNA: TGCGCCAGCAGTGAGCAGGGGGCCACCACTGAAGCTTTCTTT. It yields the protein CASSEQGATTEAFF.

The table lists this clonotype with many counts. CDR3 DNA: TGTGCCAGCAGTTTACTAGCGGGAGGAGAAGTATACGAGCAGTACTTC. Protein product: CASSLLAGGEVYEQYF. The chain employs TRBV12-3 or TRBV12-4 and TRBJ2-7; 11 bases agree with TRBD2. The V and J ends lost 2 bases and 4 bases, in that order; junction bases with no gene match: 7. The CDR3 extends over 16 amino acids.

This clonotype was recorded a few times. The chain couples TRBV5-6 to TRBJ2-7, with D unresolved. Trimming removed 0 bases at V and 0 bases at J, with 22 bases between. Per germline, CDR1 SGHDT and CDR2 YYEEEE. CDR3 length equals 19 residues. The CDR3 region has the DNA TGTGCCAGCAGCTTGGTTGGTGGTTGGAAGACCCGATCCTCCTACGAGCAGTACTTC. Translated: CASSLVGGWKTRSSYEQYF.

To note about this clonotype: A read error likely explains this, since a far larger clone differs by one base. The genes are TRBV7-2 and TRBJ2-3; either TRBD1 or TRBD2 may supply D (5 bases each). V lost 5 bases, J lost 3 bases, and 21 bases lay in between. CDR3 length: 17 residues. Germline CDR1 and CDR2: SGHTA and FQGNSA. Here the CDR3 DNA reads TGTGCCAGCAGCCGCCAGGGACGCAGGCCGGGAACAGATACGCAGTATTTT. Translated: CASSRQGRRPGTDTQYF. Full variable domain (rest looked up from reference TRBV7-2 and TRBJ2-3): GAGVSQSPSNKVTEKGKDVELRCDPISGHTALYWYRQSLGQGLEFLIYFQGNSAPDKSGLPSDRFSAERTGGSVSTLTIQRTQQEDSAVYLCASSRQGRRPGTDTQYFGPGTRLTVL.

This clonotype was seen repeatedly, ten times or more. V gene TRBV28 combines with J gene TRBJ2-5; D is perhaps TRBD1 (5 bases). Germline-derived CDR1 and CDR2 are MDHEN and SYDVKM. Trimming stripped 6 bases from V and 2 bases from J, with 13 bases between. This CDR3 is built from 14 residues. CDR3 in DNA: TGTGCCAGCAGCTCGTCGAAGGGGCAAGAGACCCAGTACTTC. Translating it yields CASSSSKGQETQYF.

This clonotype was seen a few times. J is TRBJ2-3 and V is TRBV19; D is possibly TRBD1 or TRBD2 (6 bases each). This CDR3 is 16 amino acids long. The germline CDR1 and CDR2 sequences are LNHDA and SQIVND (reference sequence). Trimming removed 3 bases at V and 5 bases at J, with 18 bases between. CDR3: CASSIRGGGKVDTQYF. For the CDR3, the DNA is TGTGCCAGTAGTATCAGGGGTGGCGGGAAGGTAGATACGCAGTATTTT.